These 26 T cell receptor beta chains came from one sample sequenced in a study of blood T cell repertoires in COVID-19 (dated by TCRdb to 2020 to 2022). The library was prepared using the immunoSEQ multiplex PCR assay. TCRdb retrieved this table from immuneACCESS and kept in-frame rearrangements only. Not all clones are present; in checked studies, unresolved V genes account for under half, and no reason is known for the remainder. The sample data list about 210,000 clones, and 84% of these were observed just once. The ten biggest clones cover 6.5% to 9% of the sample. Sequencing was done on a sample of peripheral blood. These receptors originate from a woman aged 45-60 years with active or convalescent COVID-19.

The chain links TRBV2 to TRBJ2-3, with TRBD2 identical over 9 bases. After removal of 4 bases from V and 2 bases from J, the junction contained 13 bases not matched to a gene. Germline CDR1 and CDR2: SNHLY and FYNNEI. The CDR3 covers 18 residues. CDR3 sequence: CASSVASGGRANTDTQYF. DNA of the CDR3: TGTGCCAGCAGTGTGGCATCGGGCGGGAGGGCCAACACAGATACGCAGTATTTT. Complete variable domain (other parts from reference TRBV2 and TRBJ2-3): EPEVTQTPSHQVTQMGQEVILRCVPISNHLYFYWYRQILGQKVEFLVSFYNNEISEKSEIFDDQFSVERPDGSNFTLKIRSTKLEDSAMYFCASSVASGGRANTDTQYFGPGTRLTVL.

The CDR3 protein is CASSILEPSYNEQFF. The CDR3 nucleotides read TGTGCCAGCAGTATACTAGAGCCCTCCTACAATGAGCAGTTCTTC. The rearrangement joins TRBV2 to TRBJ2-1; tentatively, D is TRBD2 (5 bases). Germline CDR1 reads SNHLY; CDR2 reads FYNNEI. The V end was cut by 5 bases, the J end by 0 bases, with 11 bases between. This CDR3 has 15 amino acids. The full variable domain, rest sourced from reference TRBV2 and TRBJ2-1, is EPEVTQTPSHQVTQMGQEVILRCVPISNHLYFYWYRQILGQKVEFLVSFYNNEISEKSEIFDDQFSVERPDGSNFTLKIRSTKLEDSAMYFCASSILEPSYNEQFFGPGTRLTVL.

The rearrangement uses TRBV18 and TRBJ1-4; 7 bases map to TRBD1. Unmatched junction bases numbered 11, after V lost 5 bases and J lost 5 bases. CDR1 and CDR2 from the germline V gene are KGHSH and LQKENI. This CDR3 region has 16 residues. The CDR3 spells CASSSTGIGVNEKLFF. As DNA, the CDR3 is TGTGCCAGCTCATCGACAGGGATCGGGGTAAATGAAAAACTGTTTTTT.

This chain joins TRBV5-8 and TRBJ1-1; D unclear. Between the trimmed V and J ends, which lost 4 bases and 0 bases, there was a span of 16 bases. The CDR3 has 16 residues. The germline gives CDR1 SGHTS, CDR2 YDEGEE. As DNA, the CDR3 is TGTGCCAGCAGCAGGGAGGCAAACCTCCTGAACACTGAAGCTTTCTTT. It translates to CASSREANLLNTEAFF.

The chain joins TRBV19 to TRBJ2-2; a weak D match, TRBD2 (5 bases). In germline, CDR1 is LNHDA, CDR2 SQIVND (reference sequence). V dropped 3 bases and J dropped 1 base, with 15 bases sitting between them. The CDR3 extends over 17 amino acids. CDR3 coding DNA: TGTGCCAGTAGTATTACTTTTACTCGGGGGAACACCGGGGAGCTGTTTTTT. Amino acid sequence: CASSITFTRGNTGELFF.

The table lists this clone with a count of one. The chain recombines TRBV18 with TRBJ1-1, with a tentative D call TRBD1 (6 bases). Between the trimmed V and J ends, which lost 2 bases and 4 bases, there was a span of 11 bases. The CDR3 is 14 residues long. Germline CDR1 reads KGHSH; CDR2 reads LQKENI. CDR3 region: CASSPTAGATEAFF. The DNA for the CDR3 is TGTGCCAGCTCACCAACGGCAGGGGCCACTGAAGCTTTCTTT. Together with reference TRBV18 and TRBJ1-1, the CDR3 gives the full variable domain: NAGVMQNPRHLVRRRGQEARLRCSPMKGHSHVYWYRQLPEEGLKFMVYLQKENIIDESGMPKERFSAEFPKEGPSILRIQQVVRGDSAAYFCASSPTAGATEAFFGQGTRLTVV.

The CDR3 DNA follows: TGTGCCAGCGTCGACAGGGGGGATAATAGCAATCAGCCCCAGCATTTT. Translated, it gives CASVDRGDNSNQPQHF. The J gene is TRBJ1-5, the V gene TRBV19; 9 bases align to TRBD1. Trimming removed 9 bases from V and 0 bases from J; junction bases left unmatched: 9. CDR3 length equals 16 residues. Germline V gene sequence: CDR1 LNHDA, CDR2 SQIVND (reference sequence).

This sequence joins TRBV12-3 or TRBV12-4 and TRBJ2-7, with D perhaps matching TRBD1 (5 bases). Deletions cut 5 bases from V and 13 bases from J, with 15 bases between. This CDR3 is 11 amino acids long. As DNA, the CDR3 is TGTGCCAGCAGTCTAGGGCAGGGTGAATACTTC. Translation: CASSLGQGEYF.

The chain carries TRBV6-1 and TRBJ2-3; D is possibly TRBD1 (6 bases). The CDR3 runs 14 residues. The V gene lost 3 bases and the J gene lost 1 base, with 8 bases spanning the gap. Germline CDR1 MNHNS, CDR2 SASEGT. The CDR3 coding sequence is TGTGCCAGCAGTGAGGCAGGGGGCACAGATACGCAGTATTTT. Its protein product is CASSEAGGTDTQYF.

This chain uses TRBV6-5 with TRBJ1-1, with D possibly matching TRBD1 (5 bases). Germline CDR1 and CDR2: MNHEY and SVGAGI. The V end was cut by 8 bases, the J end by 10 bases, with 17 bases between. CDR3 size: 12 residues. The CDR3 DNA reads TGTGCCAGCTCTGAAAAGACAGCCGCAGCTTTCTTT. Translating it yields CASSEKTAAAFF.

The V and J genes are TRBV9 and TRBJ1-5; the match to TRBD1 covers 11 bases. J lost 6 bases, V lost 0 bases, and 11 bases had no gene match. The CDR3 contains 18 residues. The germline gives CDR1 SGDLS, CDR2 YYNGEE. CDR3 region: CASSVERTGGAPSQPQHF. Written as DNA, the CDR3 is TGTGCCAGCAGCGTAGAAAGGACAGGGGGCGCCCCGAGTCAGCCCCAGCATTTT.

V gene TRBV7-6 combines with J gene TRBJ2-1; 7 bases fit TRBD2. The CDR3 covers 17 residues. V trimming: 5 bases; J trimming: 8 bases; junction bases outside the gene matches: 18. The germline V gene has CDR1 SGHVS and CDR2 FNYEAQ. The CDR3: CASSRPRGSGIVHEQFF. In DNA, the CDR3 is TGTGCCAGCAGCCGACCCCGAGGGAGCGGGATAGTCCATGAGCAGTTCTTC. Together with reference TRBV7-6 and TRBJ2-1, the CDR3 gives the full variable domain: GAGVSQSPRYKVTKRGQDVALRCDPISGHVSLYWYRQALGQGPEFLTYFNYEAQQDKSGLPNDRFSAERPEGSISTLTIQRTEQRDSAMYRCASSRPRGSGIVHEQFFGPGTRLTVL.

J is TRBJ1-2 and V is TRBV6-6; D may be TRBD1 (5 bases). Trimming took 0 bases from V and 2 from J, leaving 10 bases between them. CDR3 length equals 15 residues. The germline CDR1 and CDR2 sequences are MNHNY and SVGAGI (reference sequence). Written as DNA, the CDR3 is TGTGCCAGCAGTTACTCGCGGGGGGAGAACTATGGCTACACCTTC. Protein: CASSYSRGENYGYTF.

This clone occurred a few times. The chain recombines TRBV28 with TRBJ1-4; tentatively, D is TRBD1 (6 bases). The length of the CDR3 is 12 residues. Trimming cost V 5 bases and J 11 bases, with 12 bases left between them. From germline, CDR1 is MDHEN and CDR2 SYDVKM. The CDR3 reads CASSTHDRKLFF. The CDR3 nucleotides read TGTGCCAGCAGTACCCACGACAGGAAACTGTTTTTT.

The rearrangement uses TRBV27 and TRBJ2-7; TRBD1 aligns across 10 bases. This CDR3 region has 13 residues. V lost 6 bases, J lost 4 bases, and 3 bases stayed unmatched. The V gene's germline CDR1 is MNHEY and CDR2 SMNVEV (reference sequence). The CDR3 here is CASRGQGPYEQYF. In DNA form, the CDR3 reads TGTGCCAGCAGGGGACAGGGGCCGTACGAGCAGTACTTC.

The chain carries TRBV9 and TRBJ2-7, with 8 nucleotides matching TRBD1. V gave up 9 bases and J gave up 1 base; unmatched junction bases: 18. CDR1 is SGDLS, CDR2 YYNGEE, per germline. The CDR3 covers 17 residues. The CDR3 reads CAIASYHGTGDSYEQYV. The CDR3 region has the DNA TGTGCCATCGCAAGCTACCACGGGACAGGAGATTCCTACGAGCAGTACGTC.

The chain employs TRBV28 and TRBJ2-7, with TRBD1 identical over 7 bases. This CDR3 contains 12 residues. Germline V gives CDR1 MDHEN, CDR2 SYDVKM. The junction had 7 bases not matched to a gene; V was cut back by 5 bases and J by 9 bases. The CDR3 sequence is CASSLNRGGQYV. DNA for the CDR3: TGTGCCAGCAGTCTCAACAGGGGTGGGCAGTACGTC.

The V gene is TRBV2, the J gene TRBJ1-5, with 7 bases that match TRBD1. Germline V gene lookup returns CDR1 SNHLY and CDR2 FYNNEI. The CDR3 covers 15 residues. Trimming removed 7 bases from V and 0 bases from J; junction bases left unmatched: 6. For the CDR3, the DNA is TGTGCCAGCAAGGGGGACAGAAGTAGCAATCAGCCCCAGCATTTT. It is translated as CASKGDRSSNQPQHF. Filled out from reference TRBV2 and TRBJ1-5, the complete variable domain reads EPEVTQTPSHQVTQMGQEVILRCVPISNHLYFYWYRQILGQKVEFLVSFYNNEISEKSEIFDDQFSVERPDGSNFTLKIRSTKLEDSAMYFCASKGDRSSNQPQHFGDGTRLSIL.

The CDR3 nucleotides read TGTGCCAGCAGCTCGAACCACAGGAACTATGGCTACACCTTC. Encoded protein: CASSSNHRNYGYTF. V usage is TRBV7-9 and J usage is TRBJ1-2; D perhaps matches TRBD1 (5 bases). The germline gives CDR1 SEHNR, CDR2 FQNEAQ (reference sequence). The CDR3 covers 14 residues. Trimming took off 4 bases at V and 2 bases at J, with 11 bases between the two ends.

This clone was recorded a few times. Other DNA sequences from this sample encode an identical CDR3 as well. The chain joins TRBV2 to TRBJ2-5, with 12 nucleotides matching TRBD1. Trimming at V came to 6 bases and at J to 5 bases, leaving 4 bases not matched to a gene. The CDR3 is 14 amino acids. The germline CDR1 and CDR2 sequences are SNHLY and FYNNEI. CDR3 bases: TGTGCCAGCAGCCCGGGACAGGGGGCTGAGACCCAGTACTTC. Its translation is CASSPGQGAETQYF. Using reference TRBV2 and TRBJ2-5 for the parts outside the CDR3, the full variable domain is EPEVTQTPSHQVTQMGQEVILRCVPISNHLYFYWYRQILGQKVEFLVSFYNNEISEKSEIFDDQFSVERPDGSNFTLKIRSTKLEDSAMYFCASSPGQGAETQYFGPGTRLLVL.

The chain recombines TRBV6-6 with TRBJ2-1; 8 bases match TRBD1. Germline V gene lookup returns CDR1 MNHNY and CDR2 SVGAGI (reference sequence). Trimming at V came to 5 bases and at J to 0 bases, leaving 6 bases not matched to a gene. This CDR3 comprises 16 residues. CDR3: CASSPRTGSSYNEQFF. CDR3 DNA: TGTGCCAGCAGTCCCCGGACAGGGAGCTCCTACAATGAGCAGTTCTTC.

This chain connects TRBV28 to TRBJ1-2; tentatively, D is TRBD1 (6 bases). The CDR3 has 13 residues. Trimming stripped 4 bases from V and 6 bases from J, with 12 bases between. Germline loops: CDR1 MDHEN, CDR2 SYDVKM. This CDR3 reads CASSSDRYDGYTF. For the CDR3, the DNA is TGTGCCAGCAGTTCGGACAGATATGATGGCTACACCTTC.

The chain joins TRBV15 to TRBJ2-1, with TRBD2 matching over 10 bases. Trimming removed 3 bases from V and 6 bases from J; junction bases left unmatched: 8. CDR3 length: 16 residues. The V gene's germline CDR1 is LNHNV and CDR2 YYDKDF (reference sequence). The CDR3 sequence is CATSRGAGGVANEQFF. CDR3 DNA sequence: TGTGCCACCAGCAGGGGAGCGGGAGGGGTCGCCAATGAGCAGTTCTTC.

The J gene is TRBJ2-3, the V gene TRBV7-9; 8 bases align to TRBD2. This CDR3 is 16 amino acids long. With 5 bases clipped from V and 0 bases from J, the junction kept 7 bases outside the gene matches. CDR1 and CDR2 from the germline V gene are SEHNR and FQNEAQ (reference sequence). CDR3 in DNA: TGTGCCAGCAGCAGACTAGCGCCCACTAGCACAGATACGCAGTATTTT. Translating gives CASSRLAPTSTDTQYF.

CDR3 nucleotides: TGTGCCAGCTCACCAGGGCCGGCGAACACTGAAGCTTTCTTT. It translates to CASSPGPANTEAFF. The V gene is TRBV18, the J gene TRBJ1-1, with unresolved D. V lost 2 bases and J 1 base, leaving 8 bases between the germline ends. Per the germline V gene, CDR1 is KGHSH and CDR2 is LQKENI. This CDR3 has 14 residues. Full variable domain (remainder filled in from reference TRBV18 and TRBJ1-1): NAGVMQNPRHLVRRRGQEARLRCSPMKGHSHVYWYRQLPEEGLKFMVYLQKENIIDESGMPKERFSAEFPKEGPSILRIQQVVRGDSAAYFCASSPGPANTEAFFGQGTRLTVV.

V usage is TRBV29-1 and J usage is TRBJ1-1; D unclear. The CDR3 has 13 residues. Trimming removed 7 bases from V and 1 base from J, with 13 bases in between. Germline assignment: CDR1 SQVTM and CDR2 ANQGSEA. The CDR3, as DNA: TGCAGCGCGACACCACACACGAACACTGAAGCTTTCTTT. Protein product: CSATPHTNTEAFF.